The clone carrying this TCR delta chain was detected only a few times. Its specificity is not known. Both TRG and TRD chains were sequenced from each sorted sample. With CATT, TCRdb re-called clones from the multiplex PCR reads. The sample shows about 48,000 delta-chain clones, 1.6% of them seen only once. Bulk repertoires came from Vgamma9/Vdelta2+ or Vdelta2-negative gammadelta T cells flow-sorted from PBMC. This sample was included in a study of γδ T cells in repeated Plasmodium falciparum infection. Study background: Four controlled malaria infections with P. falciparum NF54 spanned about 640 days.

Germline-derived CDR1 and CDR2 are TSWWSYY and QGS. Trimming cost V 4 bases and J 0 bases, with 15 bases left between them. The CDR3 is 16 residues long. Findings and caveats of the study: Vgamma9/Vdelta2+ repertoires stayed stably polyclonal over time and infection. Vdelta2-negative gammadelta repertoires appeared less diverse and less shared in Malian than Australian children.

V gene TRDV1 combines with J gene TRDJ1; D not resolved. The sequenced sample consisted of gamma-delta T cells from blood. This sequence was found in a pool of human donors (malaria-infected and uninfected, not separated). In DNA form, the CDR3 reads TGTGCTCTTGGGGGACCTGGCCTCCCTTACACCGATAAACTCATCTTT. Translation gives CALGGPGLPYTDKLIF.